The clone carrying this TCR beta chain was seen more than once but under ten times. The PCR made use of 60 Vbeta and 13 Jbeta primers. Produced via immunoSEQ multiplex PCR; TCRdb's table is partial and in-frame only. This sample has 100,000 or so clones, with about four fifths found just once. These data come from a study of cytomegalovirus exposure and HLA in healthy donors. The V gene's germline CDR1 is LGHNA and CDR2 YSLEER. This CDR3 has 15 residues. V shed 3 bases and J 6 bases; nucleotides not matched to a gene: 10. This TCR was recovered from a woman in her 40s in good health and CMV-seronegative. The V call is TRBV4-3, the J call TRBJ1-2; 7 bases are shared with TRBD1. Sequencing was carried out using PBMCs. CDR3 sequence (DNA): TGCGCCAGCAGCCACCATGGGACAGTAAATCATGGCTACACCTTC. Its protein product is CASSHHGTVNHGYTF.